This paragraph reports one T cell receptor (beta chain). What it binds is unknown. This sample was taken from a study of cytomegalovirus exposure and HLA in healthy donors. The study's findings and limits: Overall, roughly 170 TCR beta chains were annotated as cytomegalovirus-associated. Despite most TCR sequences being rare, some public TCRs occurred in many donors. Researchers reported in a later analysis that common viral pathogens appeared linked to several top clusters.

PCR was performed using 60 Vbeta and 13 Jbeta primers. The table came from immunoSEQ multiplex PCR; TCRdb's copy has only in-frame clones and leaves some out. This table holds around 210,000 clones, 78% found once. The germline gives CDR1 KGHSH, CDR2 LQKENI. The CDR3 loop spans 15 amino acids. The rearrangement joins TRBV18 to TRBJ2-5; TRBD1 matches at 9 bases. The assigned J gene may be wrong: the sequence end matches TRBJ2-7 better. The origin of this receptor is a boy younger than 18 in good health and CMV-seronegative. The sequencing input was PBMCs. The CDR3 protein is CASSPGQGQTYEQYF. The CDR3 nucleotides read TGTGCCAGCTCACCCGGACAGGGGCAAACCTACGAGCAGTACTTC.